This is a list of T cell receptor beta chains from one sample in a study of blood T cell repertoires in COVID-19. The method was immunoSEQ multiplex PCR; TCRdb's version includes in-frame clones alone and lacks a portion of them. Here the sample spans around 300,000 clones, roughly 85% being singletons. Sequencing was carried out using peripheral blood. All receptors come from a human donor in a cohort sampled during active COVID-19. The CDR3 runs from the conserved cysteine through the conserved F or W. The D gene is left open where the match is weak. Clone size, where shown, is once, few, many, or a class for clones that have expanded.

CDR3aa: CASSDGGTQYF
CDR3nt: TGTGCCAGCAGTGACGGGGGGACGCAGTATTTT
abundance: NA
d_gene: NA
j_gene: TRBJ2-3
v_gene: TRBV6-4

CDR3aa: CASRTGQIEAFF
CDR3nt: TGTGCCAGCAGAACCGGACAGATTGAAGCTTTCTTT
abundance: NA
d_gene: NA
j_gene: TRBJ1-1
v_gene: TRBV27

CDR3aa: CASSLGFGGTYEQYF
CDR3nt: TGTGCCAGCAGCTTGGGCTTCGGGGGGACCTACGAGCAGTACTTC
abundance: NA
d_gene: TRBD2
j_gene: TRBJ2-7
v_gene: TRBV5-4

CDR3aa: CASTQGLATLHF
CDR3nt: TGTGCCAGTACACAGGGCCTTGCAACCCTCCACTTT
abundance: once
d_gene: NA
j_gene: TRBJ1-6
v_gene: TRBV2

CDR3aa: CATQPVQGAKEPQHF
CDR3nt: TGTGCCACCCAACCTGTCCAGGGGGCTAAGGAGCCCCAGCATTTT
abundance: NA
d_gene: TRBD1
j_gene: TRBJ1-5
v_gene: TRBV6-5

CDR3aa: CATSSQGNTEAFF
CDR3nt: TGTGCCACCAGCAGCCAGGGGAACACTGAAGCTTTCTTT
abundance: NA
d_gene: NA
j_gene: TRBJ1-1
v_gene: TRBV15

CDR3aa: CASSSGGGGLDTQYF
CDR3nt: TGTGCCAGCAGCTCAGGGGGCGGGGGATTAGATACGCAGTATTTT
abundance: NA
d_gene: NA
j_gene: TRBJ2-3
v_gene: TRBV7-7

CDR3aa: CASSYADRVGEKLFF
CDR3nt: TGTGCCAGCAGTTACGCGGACAGGGTCGGTGAAAAACTGTTTTTT
abundance: NA
d_gene: TRBD1
j_gene: TRBJ1-4
v_gene: TRBV6-5

CDR3aa: CAWSAKAGRTEAFF
CDR3nt: TGTGCCTGGAGTGCGAAAGCGGGTCGGACTGAAGCTTTCTTT
abundance: NA
d_gene: NA
j_gene: TRBJ1-1
v_gene: TRBV30

CDR3aa: CASSYSRGTEAFF
CDR3nt: TGTGCCAGCAGTTACTCCAGGGGGACTGAAGCTTTCTTT
abundance: NA
d_gene: TRBD1
j_gene: TRBJ1-1
v_gene: TRBV6-5

CDR3aa: CATSRDISNTGELFF
CDR3nt: TGTGCCACCAGCAGAGATATTTCGAACACCGGGGAGCTGTTTTTT
abundance: NA
d_gene: NA
j_gene: TRBJ2-2
v_gene: TRBV15

CDR3aa: CASSPSYSGANVLTF
CDR3nt: TGTGCCAGCTCACCCAGTTACTCTGGGGCCAACGTCCTGACTTTC
abundance: NA
d_gene: NA
j_gene: TRBJ2-6
v_gene: TRBV18

CDR3aa: CASSQDWGKLFF
CDR3nt: TGTGCCAGCAGCCAGGACTGGGGAAAACTGTTTTTT
abundance: NA
d_gene: NA
j_gene: TRBJ1-4
v_gene: TRBV3-1/TRBV3-2

CDR3aa: CASSGTGVPNQPQHF
CDR3nt: TGTGCCAGCAGCGGGACAGGGGTCCCCAATCAGCCCCAGCATTTT
abundance: once
d_gene: TRBD1
j_gene: TRBJ1-5
v_gene: TRBV2

CDR3aa: CASGDRGQLGSEQFF
CDR3nt: TGTGCCAGCGGTGACAGGGGGCAGCTGGGGAGTGAGCAGTTCTTC
abundance: NA
d_gene: TRBD1
j_gene: TRBJ2-1
v_gene: TRBV5-5

CDR3aa: CATSTPGTGTYEQYF
CDR3nt: TGTGCCACCAGCACGCCCGGGACAGGCACCTACGAGCAGTACTTC
abundance: NA
d_gene: TRBD1
j_gene: TRBJ2-7
v_gene: TRBV15

CDR3aa: CASSIGFVQQSVTQYF
CDR3nt: TGCGCCAGCAGCATTGGTTTTGTACAGCAAAGTGTGACCCAGTACTTC
abundance: NA
d_gene: NA
j_gene: TRBJ2-5
v_gene: TRBV5-1

CDR3aa: CASSLRRGPNYGYTF
CDR3nt: TGTGCCAGCAGCTTACGGAGAGGGCCTAACTATGGCTACACCTTC
abundance: NA
d_gene: NA
j_gene: TRBJ1-2
v_gene: TRBV13

CDR3aa: CASSPGTGESLDTEAFF
CDR3nt: TGTGCCAGTAGTCCCGGGACAGGGGAGTCGTTGGACACTGAAGCTTTCTTT
abundance: NA
d_gene: TRBD1
j_gene: TRBJ1-1
v_gene: TRBV19

CDR3aa: CASSLQADNSPLHF
CDR3nt: TGTGCCAGTAGTCTACAGGCGGATAATTCACCCCTCCACTTT
abundance: NA
d_gene: NA
j_gene: TRBJ1-6
v_gene: TRBV19

CDR3aa: CALAWGGKLYEQYF
CDR3nt: TGTGCCCTCGCTTGGGGGGGGAAGTTGTACGAGCAGTACTTC
abundance: NA
d_gene: TRBD2
j_gene: TRBJ2-7
v_gene: TRBV30

CDR3aa: CASIRDRDVSPLHF
CDR3nt: TGTGCCAGCATCCGGGACAGGGATGTTTCACCCCTCCACTTT
abundance: NA
d_gene: TRBD1
j_gene: TRBJ1-6
v_gene: TRBV6-5

CDR3aa: CASSPRADTQYF
CDR3nt: TGTGCCAGTAGCCCCCGGGCAGATACGCAGTATTTT
abundance: NA
d_gene: NA
j_gene: TRBJ2-3
v_gene: TRBV19

CDR3aa: CASSYYLGLAGGKNTGELFF
CDR3nt: TGTGCCAGCAGCTATTATTTGGGACTAGCGGGGGGGAAGAACACCGGGGAGCTGTTTTTT
abundance: NA
d_gene: TRBD2
j_gene: TRBJ2-2
v_gene: TRBV6-6

CDR3aa: CASSDGGDEQYF
CDR3nt: TGTGCCAGCAGTGATGGGGGGGACGAGCAGTACTTC
abundance: NA
d_gene: TRBD2
j_gene: TRBJ2-7
v_gene: TRBV25-1

CDR3aa: CASSEVRGARGYTF
CDR3nt: TGTGCCAGCAGTGAAGTAAGGGGCGCCCGGGGCTACACCTTC
abundance: NA
d_gene: NA
j_gene: TRBJ1-2
v_gene: TRBV2

CDR3aa: CASSFSPYNEQFF
CDR3nt: TGTGCCAGCAGCTTCTCTCCTTACAATGAGCAGTTCTTC
abundance: NA
d_gene: NA
j_gene: TRBJ2-1
v_gene: TRBV7-3

CDR3aa: CASSVRDNEQFF
CDR3nt: TGTGCCAGTAGTGTCCGGGACAATGAGCAGTTCTTC
abundance: NA
d_gene: NA
j_gene: TRBJ2-1
v_gene: TRBV19

CDR3aa: CASSFRVPEAFF
CDR3nt: TGTGCCAGCAGCTTCCGGGTCCCTGAAGCTTTCTTT
abundance: NA
d_gene: NA
j_gene: TRBJ1-1
v_gene: TRBV7-9

CDR3aa: CASSRRDSPFNTEAFF
CDR3nt: TGCGCCAGCAGCCGCCGGGACAGCCCTTTCAACACTGAAGCTTTCTTT
abundance: once
d_gene: TRBD1
j_gene: TRBJ1-1
v_gene: TRBV5-1

CDR3aa: CASSQLQEVMDEQYF
CDR3nt: TGTGCCAGCAGCCAACTTCAGGAGGTTATGGACGAGCAGTACTTC
abundance: NA
d_gene: NA
j_gene: TRBJ2-7
v_gene: TRBV14

CDR3aa: CASGEGPYNSPLHF
CDR3nt: TGTGCCAGCGGGGAGGGGCCCTATAATTCACCCCTCCACTTT
abundance: few
d_gene: NA
j_gene: TRBJ1-6
v_gene: TRBV7-9

CDR3aa: CASSYSIQNTEAFF
CDR3nt: TGTGCCAGCAGTTACTCGATACAGAACACTGAAGCTTTCTTT
abundance: NA
d_gene: NA
j_gene: TRBJ1-1
v_gene: TRBV6-5

CDR3aa: CASSVGRLAGASGTGELFF
CDR3nt: TGTGCCAGCAGCGTAGGAAGACTAGCGGGGGCCTCGGGCACCGGGGAGCTGTTTTTT
abundance: NA
d_gene: TRBD2
j_gene: TRBJ2-2
v_gene: TRBV9

CDR3aa: CASSQDRALLFF
CDR3nt: TGCGCCAGCAGCCAAGATAGAGCTCTGTTGTTTTTT
abundance: NA
d_gene: NA
j_gene: TRBJ1-4
v_gene: TRBV4-1

CDR3aa: CATSVLGQENEQFF
CDR3nt: TGTGCCACCAGTGTCCTCGGACAGGAGAATGAGCAGTTCTTC
abundance: once
d_gene: TRBD1
j_gene: TRBJ2-1
v_gene: TRBV24-1

CDR3aa: CASSLEDRVYGYTF
CDR3nt: TGCGCCAGCAGCTTGGAAGACAGGGTCTATGGCTACACCTTC
abundance: few
d_gene: TRBD1
j_gene: TRBJ1-2
v_gene: TRBV5-1

CDR3aa: CASSPTRGEAFF
CDR3nt: TGCGCCAGCAGCCCAACAAGGGGTGAAGCTTTCTTT
abundance: once
d_gene: NA
j_gene: TRBJ1-1
v_gene: TRBV10-2